This entry lists 23 T cell receptor beta chains sequenced from one sample in a study of Ad26.COV2.S vaccination and SARS-CoV-2 variants. Regarding treatment: 15 to 20 received Ad26.COV2.S at low or high dose, single or two shots; roughly five received placebo; per-sample allocation not given. Following the first vaccine or placebo injection, samples were taken on day 63. TCRdb keeps only in-frame clones here, not all; method: immunoSEQ multiplex PCR. The sample yields approximately 480,000 clones, around nine tenths seen once. Sequences were derived from peripheral blood, sampled in a trial of Ad26.COV2.S vaccine versus placebo. These receptors were collected from a person aged 18-65 years who received the Ad26.COV2.S COVID-19 vaccine or a placebo.

The chain carries TRBV6-4 and TRBJ2-1; D may be TRBD1 (5 bases). Germline V gene lookup returns CDR1 MRHNA and CDR2 SNTAGT. V was trimmed by 4 bases and J by 4 bases, leaving 14 bases between them. The CDR3 sequence is 15 residues long. CDR3 sequence: CASSGQGTPYNEQFF. The CDR3 nucleotides are TGTGCCAGCAGTGGTCAGGGCACCCCTTACAATGAGCAGTTCTTC.

The CDR3 sequence is CSVEGTGKGYNEQFF. In DNA, the CDR3 is TGCAGCGTTGAAGGGACAGGGAAGGGTTACAATGAGCAGTTCTTC. The chain combines TRBV29-1 with TRBJ2-1; 8 bases line up with TRBD1. The trim removed 1 base at V and 4 bases at J, leaving 6 bases unmatched. The germline CDR1 and CDR2 sequences are SQVTM and ANQGSEA. The length of the CDR3 is 15 residues.

The J gene is TRBJ2-2, the V gene TRBV2; TRBD1 is a possible D gene (6 bases). With 6 bases removed from V and 2 bases from J, the gap between germline ends came to 16 bases. CDR3 length equals 16 residues. Germline V gene data show CDR1 as SNHLY and CDR2 as FYNNEI. CDR3 sequence reads: CASRPLDRLNTGELFF. DNA for the CDR3: TGTGCCAGCAGACCCCTGGACAGACTAAACACCGGGGAGCTGTTTTTT.

The chain uses TRBV7-9 and TRBJ2-3; 7 positions match TRBD2. The CDR3 is 19 amino acids. CDR1 is SEHNR and CDR2 is FQNEAQ in the germline V gene (reference sequence). J gave up 2 bases and V 3 bases, and 17 bases lay outside the gene matches. CDR3 residues: CASSLKEGGAGRLTDTQYF. DNA for the CDR3: TGTGCCAGCAGCTTGAAAGAGGGAGGGGCCGGGCGGCTCACAGATACGCAGTATTTT.

This chain connects TRBV28 to TRBJ1-1; TRBD1 is a possible D gene (5 bases). CDR3 size: 14 residues. Germline values: CDR1 MDHEN, CDR2 SYDVKM. Deletions cut 6 bases from V and 7 bases from J, with 18 bases between. CDR3 in amino acids: CASRTHRTGDEAFF. The CDR3 nucleotides are TGTGCCAGCAGAACGCATAGGACGGGGGATGAAGCTTTCTTT.

J is TRBJ2-1 and V is TRBV27; 9 bases line up with TRBD2. The CDR3 has 17 amino acids. The junction had 8 bases not matched to a gene; V was cut back by 2 bases and J by 3 bases. Germline CDR1 is MNHEY and CDR2 is SMNVEV (reference sequence). CDR3 protein: CASSLIRASGNYNEQFF. The DNA for the CDR3 is TGTGCCAGCAGTTTAATACGGGCTAGCGGGAACTACAATGAGCAGTTCTTC.

This clone has just one count. This rearrangement joins TRBV9 to TRBJ1-3, with a possible D match to TRBD1 (6 bases). CDR1 is SGDLS and CDR2 is YYNGEE in the germline V gene. Trimming left V 4 bases short and J 4 bases short, with 18 bases between. This CDR3 has 16 amino acids. CDR3 DNA: TGTGCCAGCAGCCCCTTGTGGCAGGGGAAGGGAAACACCATATATTTT. This gives the protein CASSPLWQGKGNTIYF.

V is TRBV4-2 and J is TRBJ1-6; 7 nucleotides line up with TRBD1. The CDR3 consists of 15 residues. V lost 2 bases and J lost 10; bases outside the gene matches: 8. Germline CDR1 reads LGHNA; CDR2 reads YNFKEQ. The chain's CDR3 is CASSQFGTDESPLHF. In nucleotides, the CDR3 is TGTGCCAGCAGCCAATTTGGGACAGATGAGTCACCCCTCCACTTT.

The gene calls are TRBV5-6 and TRBJ2-5; D remains ambiguous. V was clipped by 0 bases and J by 1 base, with 4 bases between them. This CDR3 spans 13 amino acids. Germline V lookup: CDR1 SGHDT, CDR2 YYEEEE. The CDR3 loop is CASSLVSQETQYF. In nucleotides, the CDR3 is TGTGCCAGCAGCTTGGTTTCCCAAGAGACCCAGTACTTC.

The V gene is TRBV9, the J gene TRBJ2-1; 7 bases align to TRBD2. Trimming took 0 bases from V and 7 from J; bases not matched to a gene: 10. CDR1 SGDLS and CDR2 YYNGEE come from the germline V gene. This CDR3 has 16 residues. The CDR3 DNA reads as TGTGCCAGCAGCGTAGCTATGTCGGGAGGTGAGAATGAGCAGTTCTTC. It is translated as CASSVAMSGGENEQFF.

This chain connects TRBV30 to TRBJ1-3, with D perhaps matching TRBD1 (5 bases). The CDR3 is made up of 13 amino acids. V was pared by 3 bases and J by 10 bases, with 16 bases between. Germline values: CDR1 GTSNPN, CDR2 SVGIG (reference sequence). This chain's CDR3 is CAWRIQAGNTIYF. CDR3 sequence (DNA): TGTGCCTGGAGAATCCAGGCAGGGAATACCATATATTTT.

CDR3 DNA sequence: TGTGCCAGCAGCTTGGGGGAGTTAGAGGGTGAAAAACTGTTTTTT. This encodes CASSLGELEGEKLFF. The chain is built from TRBV5-8 and TRBJ1-4; D remains ambiguous. The V gene lost 0 bases and the J gene lost 7 bases, with 13 bases spanning the gap. This CDR3 comprises 15 residues. Per the germline V gene, CDR1 is SGHTS and CDR2 is YDEGEE.

The chain carries TRBV19 and TRBJ1-2; D unclear. This CDR3 has 13 residues. Looked up from germline, CDR1 is LNHDA and CDR2 is SQIVND (reference sequence). V was trimmed by 3 bases and J by 3 bases, leaving 8 bases between them. CDR3 amino acids: CASSINRDYGYTF. In DNA form, the CDR3 reads TGTGCCAGTAGTATCAACCGCGACTATGGCTACACCTTC.

This CDR3 reads CASSYSSGDGLFF. The CDR3 region has the DNA TGTGCCAGCAGTTACTCGTCTGGGGATGGTCTGTTTTTT. This chain links TRBV6-2 or TRBV6-3 with TRBJ1-4; no reliable D call. Per germline, CDR1 MNHEY and CDR2 SVGEGT. The CDR3 has 13 amino acids. Trimming shortened V by 0 bases and J by 14 bases, and 13 bases separated the two germline ends.

This chain's CDR3 is CAWDSGRGNVQYF. The CDR3 DNA reads as TGTGCCTGGGATAGCGGGAGGGGGAACGTGCAGTACTTC. The chain has TRBV30 and TRBJ2-7; 11 bases match TRBD2. The germline V gene has CDR1 GTSNPN and CDR2 SVGIG (reference sequence). Germline trimming cut 5 bases from V and 9 bases from J; bases unmatched to any gene: 9. The CDR3 length is 13 residues. Supplemented by reference TRBV30 and TRBJ2-7, the full variable domain reads SQTIHQWPATLVQPVGSPLSLECTVEGTSNPNLYWYRQAAGRGLQLLFYSVGIGQISSEVPQNLSASRPQDRQFILSSKKLLLSDSGFYLCAWDSGRGNVQYFGPGTRLTVT.

The chain links TRBV6-1 to TRBJ1-3, with D perhaps matching TRBD1 (5 bases). Germline lookup yields CDR1 MNHNS and CDR2 SASEGT. V lost 2 bases to trimming and J lost 0 bases, with 20 bases between them. The CDR3 covers 19 residues. The CDR3 loop is CASSELGTARLSSGNTIYF. The CDR3, as DNA: TGTGCCAGCAGTGAATTGGGGACGGCCCGCCTGAGCTCTGGAAACACCATATATTTT.

This sequence joins TRBV7-8 and TRBJ1-1, with a weak D call TRBD1 (5 bases). Germline-derived CDR1 and CDR2 are SGHVS and FQNEAQ. V was cut by 0 bases and J by 6 bases, with 11 bases left in between. CDR3 length: 14 amino acids. CDR3 bases: TGTGCCAGCAGCTTAGCCGGGACCTATTCTGAAGCTTTCTTT. As protein: CASSLAGTYSEAFF.

J is TRBJ2-3 and V is TRBV11-2; 9 bases are shared with TRBD2. The CDR3 loop spans 16 amino acids. CDR1 is SGHAT, CDR2 FQNNGV, per germline. V lost 5 bases to trimming and J lost 0 bases; unmatched junction nucleotides: 6. The CDR3 here is CASSISSGISTDTQYF. CDR3 DNA sequence: TGTGCCAGCAGCATATCTAGCGGGATAAGCACAGATACGCAGTATTTT.

The chain employs TRBV7-2 and TRBJ2-6, with D hard to call. V lost 5 bases to trimming and J lost 2 bases, with 10 bases between them. CDR1 and CDR2 from the germline V gene are SGHTA and FQGNSA. CDR3 length: 15 amino acids. CDR3 sequence reads: CASSPQRPGANVLTF. DNA for the CDR3: TGTGCCAGCAGCCCACAGAGGCCTGGGGCCAACGTCCTGACTTTC.

The gene calls are TRBV6-4 and TRBJ1-6; D unclear. Trimming left V 4 bases short and J 7 bases short, with 8 bases between. There are 13 residues in the CDR3. Germline assignment: CDR1 MRHNA and CDR2 SNTAGT. CDR3 DNA sequence: TGTGCCAGCAGTGTAGAAGGAAATTCACCCCTCCACTTT. Residues: CASSVEGNSPLHF.

The chain couples TRBV5-4 to TRBJ2-1; D uncertain. CDR1 is SGHNT, CDR2 YYREEE, per germline (reference sequence). The CDR3 has 16 residues. Trimming left V 0 bases short and J 0 bases short, with 10 bases between. The CDR3 region is CASSLEFASSYNEQFF. CDR3 sequence (DNA): TGTGCCAGCAGCTTGGAATTCGCTAGCTCCTACAATGAGCAGTTCTTC.

At least ten counts were recorded for this clone. The rearrangement links TRBV2 to TRBJ1-6; a possible D gene is TRBD1 (5 bases). Trimming shortened V by 3 bases and J by 7 bases, and 13 bases separated the two germline ends. Germline lookup yields CDR1 SNHLY and CDR2 FYNNEI. This CDR3 has 15 amino acids. CDR3 sequence (DNA): TGTGCCAGCAGTGATATGCAGGGTTTAAATTCACCCCTCCACTTT. Residues: CASSDMQGLNSPLHF.

The J gene is TRBJ2-1, the V gene TRBV6-2 or TRBV6-3; 9 nucleotides match TRBD2. The CDR3 consists of 16 residues. V was clipped by 6 bases and J by 11 bases; unmatched bases: 17. Germline CDR1 MNHEY, CDR2 SVGEGT. CDR3 sequence (DNA): TGTGCCAGCAGCGCCGCGGGGGGGCGCCGCGGCTCTAAGCAGTTCTTC. Amino acid sequence: CASSAAGGRRGSKQFF.